This is a list of T cell receptor beta chains from one sample in a study of metastatic and nonmetastatic thyroid tumors. TCRdb re-analyzed the PCR reads using MiXCR. Of around 20,000 clones listed, roughly 9.7% are singletons. Source material: blood. All receptors come from a female donor with papillary thyroid cancer or a benign thyroid nodule (not recorded which). Some clones in this sample may be carry-over from other donors' samples. Both conserved end residues are trimmed from each CDR3. Each record gives: J gene, D gene, V gene, CDR3 protein. D genes are given only for firm matches.

TRBJ1-3,-,TRBV19,ASSGFSGNTIY
TRBJ2-1,-,TRBV20-1,SANEGIARGNEQF
TRBJ2-2,TRBD2,TRBV10-1,ASSEPKTLAGGITGELF
TRBJ2-5,-,TRBV25-1,ASSLGETQY
TRBJ2-5,-,TRBV6-1,ASSVRGAGGETQY
TRBJ2-7,-,TRBV30,AWGGRGEWNEQY
TRBJ2-1,TRBD2,TRBV7-8,ASRPGRASGPSEQF
TRBJ2-1,-,TRBV7-8,ASSRPGTLYNEQF
TRBJ1-2,-,TRBV7-8,ASSLGKQNYGYT
TRBJ2-1,TRBD2,TRBV6-2/TRBV6-3,ASSYRRQGLAGPTGSYNEQF
TRBJ2-7,TRBD1,TRBV12-3/TRBV12-4,ASSSGQGYEQY
TRBJ1-2,-,TRBV4-1,ASSQDRLNYGYT
TRBJ2-1,TRBD2,TRBV6-2/TRBV6-3,ASSYSGSSYNEQF
TRBJ2-2,-,TRBV6-1,ASSATVGTGELF
TRBJ2-3,-,TRBV7-9,ASSDDRYTQY
TRBJ2-7,-,TRBV6-1,ALDMSPGDEQY
TRBJ2-1,TRBD1,TRBV2,ASRGQGSYNEQF
TRBJ2-3,-,TRBV5-1,ASSLGLTSTDTQY
TRBJ2-5,TRBD2,TRBV12-3/TRBV12-4,ASSTPLAGGPETQY
TRBJ1-1,-,TRBV28,ASSLEAVEAF
TRBJ1-6,-,TRBV5-6,ASSSSNSPLH
TRBJ2-7,-,TRBV3-1,ASSQVSLTYEQY
TRBJ2-7,-,TRBV20-1,SADFGPSGEQY
TRBJ2-1,-,TRBV6-1,ASSATGQYNEQI
TRBJ1-1,-,TRBV6-4,ASSDPLPQCKEAF
TRBJ2-5,-,TRBV27,ASSLSRGGSQETQY
TRBJ2-7,-,TRBV28,ASIFSGGQYEHY
TRBJ1-2,-,TRBV25-1,ASTEFGGKGYT
TRBJ2-2,TRBD1,TRBV20-1,SARTGGITGELF
TRBJ1-2,-,TRBV30,AWSVSQRFGYT
TRBJ1-1,TRBD1,TRBV12-3/TRBV12-4,ASSFRGGGINTEAF
TRBJ1-5,-,TRBV6-4,ASSEFGGLNQPQH
TRBJ1-5,-,TRBV30,AWSGGDTRNQPQH
TRBJ2-1,TRBD1,TRBV10-3,AIRGTGGSNEQF
TRBJ2-7,-,TRBV12-3/TRBV12-4,ASSDLSPSYEQY
TRBJ1-1,TRBD1,TRBV6-5,ASSYSITGGIDTEAF
TRBJ1-2,-,TRBV4-1,ASSQEQSGLAGYT
TRBJ2-7,TRBD1,TRBV4-3,ASSQELRQGSFHEQY
TRBJ2-2,-,TRBV6-7,ASSYSSFQGIHTGELF
TRBJ1-1,-,TRBV6-2/TRBV6-3,ASSGDLAEAF
TRBJ2-7,-,TRBV12-3/TRBV12-4,ASSLLQGCGQY
TRBJ1-2,TRBD1,TRBV29-1,SVDNRGVGYT
TRBJ2-7,-,TRBV6-5,ASSSTEPYEQY
TRBJ2-5,-,TRBV2,ASRMDTSQETQY
TRBJ2-7,TRBD2,TRBV6-1,ASSPTGGSYEQY
TRBJ2-7,TRBD2,TRBV19,ASESSRTSGRGYEQY
TRBJ2-5,TRBD2,TRBV12-5,ASGLVPGGGPQTQY
TRBJ2-6,-,TRBV10-3,AISESDSGFYSGANVLT
TRBJ2-1,TRBD2,TRBV19,ASIIQTSDGQF
TRBJ1-3,-,TRBV28,ASRSLQGKGNTIY
TRBJ2-7,TRBD2,TRBV6-4,ASSDGTSGTYEQY
TRBJ2-7,TRBD2,TRBV28,ASSPTRTSGRYEQY
TRBJ2-3,TRBD1,TRBV11-2,ASSLRTGGPGDTQY
TRBJ2-7,TRBD2,TRBV6-1,ASRTSGTYEQY
TRBJ1-1,-,TRBV10-3,AISIGGSLDTEAF
TRBJ2-6,TRBD1,TRBV7-3,ASSNNSDRAFEANVLT
TRBJ2-7,TRBD1,TRBV9,ASSEGQATYYEQY